This TCR beta chain stems from a study of T cells after yellow fever vaccination. Whole-study findings and limits: Detected again after the booster were most primary-vaccination clones, at nearly 97% CD4 and nearly 90% CD8.

This clonotype was seen at least ten times. Its antigen remains unknown. 5'RACE template switching generated TCR cDNA, adding a universal primer site and UMIs. TCRdb re-called the 5' RACE reads through MiXCR, storing one row per CDR3 protein. This sample has some 350,000 distinct CDR3 sequences, with about 4% found just once. The CDR3 is made up of 13 amino acids. The germline CDR1 and CDR2 sequences are MNHEY and SMNVEV (reference sequence). Trimming cost V 0 bases and J 6 bases, with 6 bases left between them. This chain joins TRBV27 and TRBJ1-5; D uncertain. The sample was PBMCs, taken 5 days after the yellow fever booster vaccination. This clonotype originated in a man aged 18 to 30 who received the YFV17D yellow fever vaccine. This CDR3 reads CASSLSPSQPQHF. CDR3 coding DNA: TGTGCCAGCAGTTTATCACCCTCTCAGCCCCAGCATTTT.